The 11 T cell receptor beta chains below all came from one sample that was sequenced in a study of OX40 agonist ivuxolimab in advanced cancers. TCRdb's table, derived via immunoSEQ multiplex PCR, lists solely in-frame clones and lacks some. The sample lists tens of thousands of clones, approximately 91% occurring once. Sequenced material: CD4+ or CD8+ T cells sorted from blood, taken in a trial of the OX40 agonist ivuxolimab. These receptors came from an adult with an advanced solid tumor such as melanoma, head and neck, liver or kidney cancer.

This sequence joins TRBV7-9 and TRBJ1-1; D is unclear. Germline V CDR1 and CDR2: SEHNR, FQNEAQ (reference sequence). Trimming removed 3 bases at V and 4 bases at J, with 15 bases between. CDR3 length equals 15 residues. CDR3 sequence: CASSLGSWRSTEAFF. The CDR3 region has the DNA TGTGCCAGCAGCTTGGGCTCATGGAGGTCCACTGAAGCTTTCTTT.

The chain has TRBV9 and TRBJ2-5; D is perhaps TRBD2 (7 bases). The CDR3 has 16 residues. Germline V CDR1 and CDR2: SGDLS, YYNGEE. Between the trimmed V and J ends, which lost 0 bases and 2 bases, there was a span of 14 bases. The CDR3 sequence is CASSVVGGGFQETQYF. CDR3 DNA: TGTGCCAGCAGCGTAGTAGGGGGGGGCTTTCAAGAGACCCAGTACTTC.

This chain joins TRBV5-6 and TRBJ1-2; 8 positions match TRBD1. The CDR3 runs to 13 residues. In germline, CDR1 is SGHDT, CDR2 YYEEEE. V gave up 4 bases and J gave up 8 bases; unmatched junction bases: 7. CDR3 sequence reads: CASSPWTGKGYTF. Written as DNA, the CDR3 is TGTGCCAGCAGCCCTTGGACAGGGAAAGGCTACACCTTC.

The chain has TRBV15 and TRBJ2-5; D is undetermined. CDR1 is LNHNV, CDR2 YYDKDF, per germline (reference sequence). This CDR3 contains 15 residues. Trimming took 0 bases from V and 2 from J, leaving 10 bases between them. This CDR3 is CATSRDLGLQETQYF. The CDR3, as DNA: TGTGCCACCAGCAGAGATCTGGGTCTTCAAGAGACCCAGTACTTC.

This clone showed up just once. This chain joins TRBV21-1 and TRBJ1-5. TRBV21-1 is recorded as a pseudogene. The CDR3 totals 15 residues. The CDR3 DNA reads as TGTGCCAGCAGCAAAATCCGGGTAGTGGGGCAGCCCCAGCATTTT. As protein: CASSKIRVVGQPQHF.

The V and J genes are TRBV6-6 and TRBJ2-7; D gene uncertain. V shed 5 bases and J shed 5 bases, with 16 bases lying between them. This CDR3 region has 14 residues. In germline, CDR1 is MNHNY, CDR2 SVGAGI (reference sequence). The CDR3 is CASSPTVTTDEQYF. For the CDR3, the DNA is TGTGCCAGCAGTCCGACGGTGACGACTGACGAGCAGTACTTC.

The rearrangement uses TRBV5-1 and TRBJ2-1; 8 bases align to TRBD1. The CDR3 runs to 17 residues. V gave up 0 bases and J gave up 2 bases; unmatched junction bases: 7. Germline CDR1 reads SGHRS; CDR2 reads YFSETQ. The CDR3 sequence: CASSLAIKGQAYNEQFF. In DNA form, the CDR3 reads TGCGCCAGCAGCTTGGCGATAAAGGGACAGGCCTACAATGAGCAGTTCTTC.

The chain recombines TRBV28 with TRBJ2-7; 8 bases are shared with TRBD1. Germline values: CDR1 MDHEN, CDR2 SYDVKM. This CDR3 is 18 amino acids long. J lost 6 bases, V lost 5 bases, and 21 bases had no gene match. The chain's CDR3 is CASSQDRVSVLTAPEQYF. The DNA of the CDR3 is TGTGCCAGCAGTCAGGACAGGGTTTCGGTTCTAACAGCTCCCGAGCAGTACTTC.

The chain joins TRBV5-8 to TRBJ2-3, with 7 bases aligning to TRBD2. Germline values: CDR1 SGHTS, CDR2 YDEGEE. V was clipped by 4 bases and J by 1 base; unmatched bases: 9. The CDR3 is made up of 16 amino acids. The CDR3 bases are TGTGCCAGCAGCCTCTTGAACAGCGGGGGCACAGATACGCAGTATTTT. Protein: CASSLLNSGGTDTQYF.

V is TRBV4-1 and J is TRBJ1-3; tentative D call: TRBD1 (5 bases). This CDR3 is built from 15 residues. Trimming cost V 3 bases and J 0 bases, with 9 bases left between them. CDR1 is MGHRA and CDR2 is YSYEKL in the germline V gene. CDR3 amino acids: CASSQGGSSGNTIYF. In DNA, the CDR3 is TGCGCCAGCAGCCAGGGGGGTTCCTCTGGAAACACCATATATTTT.

The chain couples TRBV18 to TRBJ2-1; D is unresolved. V was trimmed by 3 bases and J by 4 bases, leaving 10 bases between them. Germline V gives CDR1 KGHSH, CDR2 LQKENI. The CDR3 sequence is 14 residues long. CDR3 loop: CASSPPSGYNEQFF. The CDR3 DNA is TGTGCCAGCTCACCCCCTTCTGGGTACAATGAGCAGTTCTTC.